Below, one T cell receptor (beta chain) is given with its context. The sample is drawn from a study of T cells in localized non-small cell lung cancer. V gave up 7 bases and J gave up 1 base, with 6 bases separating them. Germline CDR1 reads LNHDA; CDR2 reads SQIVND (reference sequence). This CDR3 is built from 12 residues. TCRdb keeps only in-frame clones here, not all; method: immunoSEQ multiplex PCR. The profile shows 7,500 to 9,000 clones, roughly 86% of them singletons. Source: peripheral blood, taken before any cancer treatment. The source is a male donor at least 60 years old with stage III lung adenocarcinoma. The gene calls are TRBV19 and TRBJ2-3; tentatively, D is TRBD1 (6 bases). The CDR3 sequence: CASKGGTDTQYF. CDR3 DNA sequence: TGTGCCAGTAAGGGGGGCACAGATACGCAGTATTTT.